Listed here are 14 T cell receptor beta chains from one sample, sequenced in a study of siplizumab effects on memory and regulatory T cells. The method was immunoSEQ multiplex PCR; TCRdb's version includes in-frame clones alone and lacks a portion of them. The repertoire holds 100,000 to 110,000 clones, with about 91% as singletons. Sequences were obtained from CD4+ T cells sorted from blood. The receptor source for this set is a human donor in good health.

This clone was recorded only once. This sequence joins TRBV7-2 and TRBJ2-1, with TRBD2 as a possible D gene (6 bases). Deletions cut 4 bases from V and 12 bases from J, with 13 bases between. CDR1 is SGHTA and CDR2 is FQGNSA in the germline V gene. The CDR3 spans 12 residues. Here the CDR3 DNA reads TGTGCCAGCAGCTCCAGACTAGTAGGGCAGTTCTTC. Its protein is CASSSRLVGQFF.

This clone appeared once. The genes are TRBV2 and TRBJ1-1; a weak D match, TRBD1 (6 bases). V lost 4 bases and J lost 5, with 14 bases in between. The CDR3 sequence is 14 residues long. CDR1 is SNHLY and CDR2 is FYNNEI in the germline V gene. As DNA, the CDR3 is TGTGCCAGCAGTGGCGAGGAGGGGGGTACTGAAGCTTTCTTT. Amino acids: CASSGEEGGTEAFF. The whole variable domain, filled in from reference TRBV2 and TRBJ1-1, reads EPEVTQTPSHQVTQMGQEVILRCVPISNHLYFYWYRQILGQKVEFLVSFYNNEISEKSEIFDDQFSVERPDGSNFTLKIRSTKLEDSAMYFCASSGEEGGTEAFFGQGTRLTVV.

The CDR3: CASSAGQRANEKLFF. CDR3 coding DNA: TGTGCCAGCAGCGCGGGACAGAGGGCTAATGAAAAACTGTTTTTT. The chain couples TRBV13 to TRBJ1-4; 7 nucleotides agree with TRBD1. Unmatched junction bases numbered 6, after V lost 5 bases and J lost 3 bases. The germline gives CDR1 PRHDT, CDR2 FYEKMQ (reference sequence). The CDR3 length is 15 residues.

The gene calls are TRBV5-1 and TRBJ1-1; the D gene is possibly TRBD1 (6 bases). CDR1 is SGHRS and CDR2 is YFSETQ in the germline V gene. The CDR3 is 10 amino acids. Trimming removed 8 bases from V and 7 bases from J, with 9 bases in between. The CDR3 nucleotides read TGCGCCAGAGGGGGAGGTGAAGCTTTCTTT. Its translation is CARGGGEAFF.

The CDR3 spells CASRRYSNQPQHF. For the CDR3, the DNA is TGTGCCAGCCGCCGCTATAGCAATCAGCCCCAGCATTTT. The chain has TRBV27 and TRBJ1-5, with unresolved D. Trimming stripped 8 bases from V and 0 bases from J, with 8 bases between. In germline, CDR1 is MNHEY, CDR2 SMNVEV (reference sequence). This CDR3 has 13 residues.

As DNA, the CDR3 is TGCGCCAGCAGCCAAGATCTAGCGGGGAGTAACAATGAGCAGTTCTTC. Residues: CASSQDLAGSNNEQFF. This chain links TRBV4-1 with TRBJ2-1; 9 bases line up with TRBD2. V was clipped by 0 bases and J by 5 bases; unmatched bases: 5. Germline V lookup: CDR1 MGHRA, CDR2 YSYEKL. There are 16 residues in the CDR3.

The CDR3 DNA sequence: TGTGCCTGGGGACAGGGTGAAGCTTTCTTT. Protein product: CAWGQGEAFF. The chain recombines TRBV30 with TRBJ1-1; 8 nucleotides line up with TRBD1. Germline loops: CDR1 GTSNPN, CDR2 SVGIG (reference sequence). CDR3 size: 10 residues. The V gene end was trimmed by 5 bases and the J gene end by 7 bases; junction bases not matched to a gene: 0.

The rearrangement links TRBV6-5 to TRBJ1-6, with TRBD1 matching over 7 bases. CDR3 size: 14 residues. Trimming at V came to 6 bases and at J to 3 bases, leaving 2 bases not matched to a gene. In germline, CDR1 is MNHEY, CDR2 SVGAGI. The CDR3 is CASRRTGYNSPLHF. CDR3 bases: TGTGCCAGCAGGAGGACAGGCTATAATTCACCCCTCCACTTT.

The chain employs TRBV18 and TRBJ1-6; the D is unclear. Trimming stripped 4 bases from V and 10 bases from J, with 14 bases between. This CDR3 spans 14 amino acids. Germline CDR1 is KGHSH and CDR2 is LQKENI. CDR3 nucleotides: TGTGCCAGCTCACAGGACCGGGCCGGCTCACCCCTCCACTTT. Amino acids: CASSQDRAGSPLHF.

The chain uses TRBV19 and TRBJ1-1; D might be TRBD1 (5 bases). V was pared by 5 bases and J by 2 bases, with 15 bases between. The CDR3 has 15 residues. The germline V gene has CDR1 LNHDA and CDR2 SQIVND (reference sequence). CDR3 sequence: CASSSGGTANTEAFF. DNA for the CDR3: TGTGCCAGTAGTTCCGGTGGGACGGCAAACACTGAAGCTTTCTTT.

This chain joins TRBV7-9 and TRBJ2-2, with 7 positions matching TRBD1. This CDR3 contains 16 residues. Germline V lookup: CDR1 SEHNR, CDR2 FQNEAQ (reference sequence). J was trimmed by 1 base and V by 1 base; bases with no gene match: 3. This CDR3 is CASSLGRGRNTGELFF. CDR3 bases: TGTGCCAGCAGCTTAGGAAGGGGGCGGAACACCGGGGAGCTGTTTTTT.

The chain has TRBV6-1 and TRBJ2-7; D is unresolved. The CDR3 is made up of 14 amino acids. The V end was cut by 4 bases, the J end by 1 base, with 11 bases between. CDR1 MNHNS and CDR2 SASEGT come from the germline V gene. As DNA, the CDR3 is TGTGCCAGCAGTGGGCACCCCCAATCCTACGAGCAGTACTTC. Translation: CASSGHPQSYEQYF.

This chain connects TRBV5-1 to TRBJ2-2, with D possibly being TRBD2 (5 bases). CDR3 length equals 16 residues. Between the trimmed V and J ends, which lost 5 bases and 5 bases, there was a span of 19 bases. Germline loops: CDR1 SGHRS, CDR2 YFSETQ. The CDR3 DNA reads TGCGCCAGCAGGATAGCGCTGGCAGGTTTGACCGGGGAGCTGTTTTTT. This codes for CASRIALAGLTGELFF.

J is TRBJ2-6 and V is TRBV27; weak D call: TRBD2 (5 bases). This CDR3 has 18 residues. Germline CDR1 is MNHEY and CDR2 is SMNVEV (reference sequence). V lost 3 bases and J 4 bases, leaving 19 bases between the germline ends. CDR3 nucleotide sequence: TGTGCCAGCAGTTTCCTTGGCGAGGGCCGAGCCGGGGCCAACGTCCTGACTTTC. It yields the protein CASSFLGEGRAGANVLTF.